Below, 25 T cell receptor beta chains from the same sample are listed, as sequenced in a study of cytomegalovirus exposure and HLA in healthy donors. PCR involved 60 Vbeta and 13 Jbeta primers. Assay: immunoSEQ multiplex PCR; the TCRdb copy retains only in-frame clones and omits some. The data hold about 130,000 clones, with 75% to 90% observed a single time. The sample consisted of PBMCs. These receptors all stem from a woman aged 40 to 55 in good health and CMV-seropositive.

The chain links TRBV7-8 to TRBJ2-1; D gene uncertain. Per germline, CDR1 SGHVS and CDR2 FQNEAQ. The germline V and J ends were trimmed by 1 base and 9 bases, with 4 bases remaining between them. CDR3 size: 11 residues. The CDR3 region is CASSLDSEQFF. The CDR3 nucleotides are TGTGCCAGCAGCTTAGATAGTGAGCAGTTCTTC.

J is TRBJ2-3 and V is TRBV29-1, with D unclear. CDR1 is SQVTM, CDR2 ANQGSEA, per germline. The germline V and J ends were trimmed by 4 bases and 0 bases, with 17 bases remaining between them. This CDR3 has 16 residues. The CDR3 DNA sequence: TGCAGCGTTGGGGCAGGCGCCAAAGCTAGCACAGATACGCAGTATTTT. It is translated as CSVGAGAKASTDTQYF.

The chain uses TRBV7-9 and TRBJ1-2; D is undetermined. The CDR3 sequence is 14 residues long. V dropped 1 base and J dropped 6 bases, with 12 bases sitting between them. Germline CDR1 reads SEHNR; CDR2 reads FQNEAQ (reference sequence). CDR3 in amino acids: CASSLDSWVDGYTF. Here the CDR3 DNA reads TGTGCCAGCAGCTTAGATAGCTGGGTCGATGGCTACACCTTC.

V usage is TRBV6-4 and J usage is TRBJ1-1; maybe TRBD1 (5 bases). This CDR3 spans 13 amino acids. Trimming shortened V by 5 bases and J by 0 bases, and 7 bases separated the two germline ends. CDR1 is MRHNA and CDR2 is SNTAGT in the germline V gene. The CDR3 sequence: CASSLQVNTEAFF. For the CDR3, the DNA is TGTGCCAGCAGTTTACAGGTGAACACTGAAGCTTTCTTT.

V and J are TRBV27 and TRBJ2-5; 7 nucleotides align to TRBD2. The CDR3 loop spans 16 amino acids. In germline, CDR1 is MNHEY, CDR2 SMNVEV (reference sequence). The V and J ends lost 4 bases and 0 bases, in that order; junction bases with no gene match: 8. The CDR3 DNA follows: TGTGCCAGCAGTTCTCACCTTAGCGGGTACCAAGAGACCCAGTACTTC. Its translation is CASSSHLSGYQETQYF.

The V and J genes are TRBV9 and TRBJ2-2; the D gene is possibly TRBD1 (6 bases). Germline V lookup: CDR1 SGDLS, CDR2 YYNGEE. The CDR3 sequence is 15 residues long. V lost 3 bases and J 4 bases, leaving 13 bases between the germline ends. Written as DNA, the CDR3 is TGTGCCAGCAGCGGACAGGCCCAAGGCACCGGGGAGCTGTTTTTT. Translating it yields CASSGQAQGTGELFF.

The V gene is TRBV19, the J gene TRBJ1-2, with D possibly TRBD1 on 5 matching bases. The CDR3 has 14 amino acids. Trimming stripped 3 bases from V and 5 bases from J, with 13 bases between. Germline-derived CDR1 and CDR2 are LNHDA and SQIVND (reference sequence). The CDR3 sequence is CASSMLEGRYGYTF. In DNA form, the CDR3 reads TGTGCCAGTAGTATGTTGGAGGGGAGATATGGCTACACCTTC.

The chain uses TRBV13 and TRBJ2-3; TRBD2 might be the D (7 bases). The length of the CDR3 is 14 residues. The ends were cut back, 7 bases at V and 3 bases at J, with 14 bases in the middle. Germline assignment: CDR1 PRHDT and CDR2 FYEKMQ (reference sequence). CDR3 nucleotide sequence: TGTGCCAGCACCATGGGGGGGCCGACAGATACGCAGTATTTT. Protein product: CASTMGGPTDTQYF. Full variable domain (outside the CDR3, taken from reference TRBV13 and TRBJ2-3): AAGVIQSPRHLIKEKRETATLKCYPIPRHDTVYWYQQGPGQDPQFLISFYEKMQSDKGSIPDRFSAQQFSDYHSELNMSSLELGDSALYFCASTMGGPTDTQYFGPGTRLTVL.

V usage is TRBV5-5 and J usage is TRBJ1-3; D is uncertain. The CDR3 consists of 14 residues. The V and J ends lost 0 bases and 1 base respectively, with 5 bases between them. Germline V gene sequence: CDR1 SGHKS, CDR2 YYEKEE (reference sequence). In nucleotides, the CDR3 is TGTGCCAGCAGCTTGGCCCCATCTGGAAACACCATATATTTT. Its translation is CASSLAPSGNTIYF.

The genes are TRBV14 and TRBJ1-1; 7 bases align to TRBD1. This CDR3 is 16 amino acids long. V lost 6 bases and J lost 0; bases outside the gene matches: 10. The germline gives CDR1 SGHDN, CDR2 FVKESK. The chain's CDR3 is CASSLRDRVLNTEAFF. DNA for the CDR3: TGTGCCAGCAGTCTCCGGGACAGAGTTTTGAACACTGAAGCTTTCTTT.

This chain uses TRBV5-6 with TRBJ2-5; 11 positions agree with TRBD1. The germline V gene encodes CDR1 SGHDT and CDR2 YYEEEE. The CDR3 runs 15 residues. After removal of 1 base from V and 5 bases from J, the junction contained 4 bases not matched to a gene. This CDR3 is CASSLRTGGVETQYF. CDR3 sequence (DNA): TGTGCCAGCAGCTTGAGGACAGGGGGCGTTGAGACCCAGTACTTC.

The V call is TRBV28, the J call TRBJ2-7; 10 bases are a match to TRBD1. Trimming took 7 bases from V and 3 from J; bases not matched to a gene: 6. Germline V gene data show CDR1 as MDHEN and CDR2 as SYDVKM. CDR3 length equals 14 residues. CDR3 in DNA: TGTGCCAGCAATTGGGGGACAGGGGACTACGAGCAGTACTTC. It translates to CASNWGTGDYEQYF.

The CDR3 spells CASSLLGGTSYDTQYF. DNA of the CDR3: TGTGCCAGCAGTTTACTGGGTGGGACTAGTTACGATACGCAGTATTTT. The V and J genes are TRBV27 and TRBJ2-3; the match to TRBD2 covers 8 bases. Germline CDR1 MNHEY, CDR2 SMNVEV (reference sequence). The CDR3 totals 16 residues. J was trimmed by 6 bases and V by 2 bases; bases with no gene match: 10.

The chain couples TRBV5-1 to TRBJ2-3; the D is unclear. Looked up from germline, CDR1 is SGHRS and CDR2 is YFSETQ. With 0 bases removed from V and 5 bases from J, the gap between germline ends came to 7 bases. The length of the CDR3 is 13 residues. The CDR3 DNA reads TGCGCCAGCAGCTTGGTTCTCGTAGATACGCAGTATTTT. Translation: CASSLVLVDTQYF.

This chain links TRBV7-8 with TRBJ1-5; TRBD1 is a possible D gene (6 bases). This CDR3 is built from 16 residues. Trimming left V 2 bases short and J 3 bases short, with 14 bases between. Germline V gene data show CDR1 as SGHVS and CDR2 as FQNEAQ. In nucleotides, the CDR3 is TGTGCCAGCAGCTTAAACTACAGGGCTAACAATCAGCCCCAGCATTTT. Residues: CASSLNYRANNQPQHF.

V is TRBV7-9 and J is TRBJ2-7; the D gene is possibly TRBD2 (6 bases). V shed 5 bases and J shed 0 bases, with 17 bases lying between them. Germline values: CDR1 SEHNR, CDR2 FQNEAQ (reference sequence). This CDR3 has 16 amino acids. CDR3 residues: CASSPYAGIFSYEQYF. The CDR3 DNA is TGTGCCAGCAGCCCCTACGCGGGAATATTCTCCTACGAGCAGTACTTC.

The chain couples TRBV30 to TRBJ1-5; D gene unclear. The CDR3 length is 13 residues. Looked up from germline, CDR1 is GTSNPN and CDR2 is SVGIG (reference sequence). Trimming left V 2 bases short and J 7 bases short, with 12 bases between. The CDR3 is CAWSITEGQPQHF. CDR3 in DNA: TGTGCCTGGAGTATCACCGAGGGCCAGCCCCAGCATTTT. The full variable domain, in which reference TRBV30 and TRBJ1-5 provide the parts outside the CDR3, is SQTIHQWPATLVQPVGSPLSLECTVEGTSNPNLYWYRQAAGRGLQLLFYSVGIGQISSEVPQNLSASRPQDRQFILSSKKLLLSDSGFYLCAWSITEGQPQHFGDGTRLSIL.

This chain connects TRBV10-3 to TRBJ1-5, with D tentatively TRBD1 (6 bases). The germline V gene has CDR1 ENHRY and CDR2 SYGVKD. The CDR3 contains 14 residues. The V and J ends lost 8 bases and 2 bases respectively, with 13 bases between them. CDR3 sequence (DNA): TGTGCCATCCGGGGGGCGCAGGGCAATCAGCCCCAGCATTTT. It yields the protein CAIRGAQGNQPQHF.

The J gene is TRBJ2-3, the V gene TRBV7-9; D is possibly TRBD2 (6 bases). CDR3 length: 14 residues. Germline V lookup: CDR1 SEHNR, CDR2 FQNEAQ (reference sequence). V was shortened by 6 bases and J by 0 bases, with 10 bases between the two germline ends. CDR3 nucleotide sequence: TGTGCCAGCAGTTGGGACTTTAGCACAGATACGCAGTATTTT. It encodes CASSWDFSTDTQYF.

V is TRBV15 and J is TRBJ2-3, with unresolved D. The CDR3 extends over 13 amino acids. The germline V and J ends were trimmed by 3 bases and 4 bases, with 8 bases remaining between them. Germline values: CDR1 LNHNV, CDR2 YYDKDF (reference sequence). The CDR3 DNA follows: TGTGCCACCAGCAGGACTTTGGCAGATACGCAGTATTTT. Encoded protein: CATSRTLADTQYF.

This sequence joins TRBV27 and TRBJ2-3; D is perhaps TRBD2 (6 bases). Germline V gives CDR1 MNHEY, CDR2 SMNVEV (reference sequence). The CDR3 runs to 17 residues. The V and J ends lost 2 bases and 5 bases respectively, with 20 bases between them. Here the CDR3 reads CASSLNPLAGYIDTQYF. DNA for the CDR3: TGTGCCAGCAGTTTAAACCCTTTGGCGGGATATATAGATACGCAGTATTTT.

The CDR3: CASSIISGTSTDTQYF. The DNA for the CDR3 is TGTGCCAGCAGTATTATTAGCGGAACTAGCACAGATACGCAGTATTTT. The chain has TRBV28 and TRBJ2-3, with a weak D call TRBD2 (6 bases). Trimming left V 5 bases short and J 0 bases short, with 15 bases between. This CDR3 spans 16 amino acids. CDR1 and CDR2 (germline): MDHEN, SYDVKM. Combining the CDR3 with reference TRBV28 and TRBJ2-3 gives the whole variable domain DVKVTQSSRYLVKRTGEKVFLECVQDMDHENMFWYRQDPGLGLRLIYFSYDVKMKEKGDIPEGYSVSREKKERFSLILESASTNQTSMYLCASSIISGTSTDTQYFGPGTRLTVL.

This clone appeared a few times. The V gene is TRBV28, the J gene TRBJ2-7; 7 nucleotides agree with TRBD2. The CDR3 length is 15 residues. Looked up from germline, CDR1 is MDHEN and CDR2 is SYDVKM. V lost 2 bases, J lost 0 bases, and 4 bases stayed unmatched. Here the CDR3 reads CASSLGLADSYEQYF. The CDR3 DNA sequence: TGTGCCAGCAGTTTAGGGCTAGCGGACTCCTACGAGCAGTACTTC.

V and J are TRBV9 and TRBJ2-1, with D maybe TRBD1 (5 bases). The CDR3 runs to 14 residues. V gave up 1 base and J gave up 4 bases, with 9 bases separating them. Germline lookup yields CDR1 SGDLS and CDR2 YYNGEE. The CDR3 is CASSVQQEYNEQFF. The CDR3 DNA reads TGTGCCAGCAGCGTACAACAGGAGTACAATGAGCAGTTCTTC.

Written as DNA, the CDR3 is TGTGCCAGCAGCGTCCCCCCGGCGGGCGCAGATACGCAGTATTTT. Its translation: CASSVPPAGADTQYF. The V gene is TRBV7-8, the J gene TRBJ2-3; maybe TRBD2 (5 bases). From germline, CDR1 is SGHVS and CDR2 FQNEAQ. The CDR3 runs 15 residues. The V gene lost 5 bases and the J gene lost 4 bases, with 16 bases spanning the gap.